The 30 T cell receptor beta chains listed next were all sequenced from one sample in a study of T cells in pancreatic ductal adenocarcinoma. Selected pancreatic ductal adenocarcinoma patients had undergone surgery without neoadjuvant therapy. Measured with immunoSEQ multiplex PCR; TCRdb has only the in-frame clones, and not every one. Here the sample spans about 5,000 clones, around 72% being singletons. Sequenced: pancreatic tumor tissue. The receptors come from a human donor with pancreatic ductal adenocarcinoma.

V is TRBV28 and J is TRBJ2-3, with no clear D. This CDR3 contains 16 residues. Trimming left V 3 bases short and J 1 base short, with 14 bases between. Germline V CDR1 and CDR2: MDHEN, SYDVKM. The CDR3 nucleotides are TGTGCCAGCAGTTTCGGGCAGGTTTACGGCACAGATACGCAGTATTTT. This sequence encodes CASSFGQVYGTDTQYF.

This clone is medium-sized within its sample. This chain joins TRBV7-2 and TRBJ2-7; 9 bases are shared with TRBD1. This CDR3 spans 17 amino acids. V was pared by 0 bases and J by 3 bases, with 9 bases of the junction left unmatched. CDR1 and CDR2 from the germline V gene are SGHTA and FQGNSA. The CDR3, as DNA: TGTGCCAGCAGCTTAGCTCTCGGGACAGGGTTTTTCTACGAGCAGTACTTC. Translated, it gives CASSLALGTGFFYEQYF.

The chain links TRBV28 to TRBJ2-7, with no clear D. V was pared by 1 base and J by 4 bases, with 11 bases between. The CDR3 is 14 amino acids. Germline V gene data show CDR1 as MDHEN and CDR2 as SYDVKM. The CDR3 here is CASSLSPAEYEQYF. The CDR3 DNA sequence: TGTGCCAGCAGTTTATCCCCCGCGGAGTACGAGCAGTACTTC.

The rearrangement joins TRBV2 to TRBJ1-4, with no clear D. This CDR3 contains 15 residues. CDR1 and CDR2 (germline): SNHLY, FYNNEI. The V and J ends lost 3 bases and 6 bases respectively, with 14 bases between them. The CDR3 DNA reads as TGTGCCAGCAGTGAGGCGACACTCAGCTATGAAAAACTGTTTTTT. As protein: CASSEATLSYEKLFF.

This clone showed up just once. This chain joins TRBV30 and TRBJ1-2; the D is unclear. The CDR3 extends over 11 amino acids. The V gene's germline CDR1 is GTSNPN and CDR2 SVGIG (reference sequence). Trimming took off 5 bases at V and 4 bases at J, with 8 bases between the two ends. CDR3: CAWDDRYGYTF. The CDR3 DNA reads TGTGCCTGGGACGACCGCTATGGCTACACCTTC.

The chain links TRBV11-2 to TRBJ2-3; D is perhaps TRBD2 (5 bases). The CDR3 runs to 14 residues. Germline assignment: CDR1 SGHAT and CDR2 FQNNGV. V dropped 2 bases and J dropped 2 bases, with 8 bases sitting between them. The CDR3: CASSLLAYTDTQYF. The CDR3 DNA reads as TGTGCCAGCAGCTTACTAGCATACACAGATACGCAGTATTTT.

This clone was picked up one time. This chain connects TRBV28 to TRBJ2-7; the match to TRBD1 covers 7 bases. The junction had 5 bases not matched to a gene; V was cut back by 3 bases and J by 3 bases. CDR1 is MDHEN and CDR2 is SYDVKM in the germline V gene. The CDR3 spans 14 residues. In DNA, the CDR3 is TGTGCCAGCAGTTTGGGGACAGTACACTACGAGCAGTACTTC. Encoded protein: CASSLGTVHYEQYF.

This clone was seen once. The chain recombines TRBV7-2 with TRBJ2-7; no reliable D call. The CDR3 is 13 residues long. Germline V gene lookup returns CDR1 SGHTA and CDR2 FQGNSA. Deletions cut 5 bases from V and 0 bases from J, with 8 bases between. This CDR3 reads CASSHRPSYEQYF. Here the CDR3 DNA reads TGTGCCAGCAGCCACAGACCCTCCTACGAGCAGTACTTC.

The chain is built from TRBV30 and TRBJ1-1; D possibly corresponds to TRBD1 (6 bases). This CDR3 comprises 13 residues. Germline CDR1 reads GTSNPN; CDR2 reads SVGIG (reference sequence). V lost 8 bases to trimming and J lost 0 bases, with 13 bases between them. CDR3: CAGTGHLNTEAFF. The CDR3, as DNA: TGTGCCGGAACGGGACACCTGAACACTGAAGCTTTCTTT.

The V gene is TRBV27, the J gene TRBJ2-5; D unclear. Germline CDR1 MNHEY, CDR2 SMNVEV (reference sequence). This CDR3 has 12 residues. Trimming removed 5 bases from V and 4 bases from J, with 8 bases in between. The DNA for the CDR3 is TGTGCCAGCAGTGAAAGAGGAGAGACCCAGTACTTC. Translated, it gives CASSERGETQYF.

By sample fraction, this clone is medium-sized (0.01 to 0.1%). The rearrangement uses TRBV7-2 and TRBJ2-2; 10 bases are shared with TRBD2. V shed 4 bases and J 0 bases; nucleotides not matched to a gene: 2. The CDR3 spans 16 residues. Germline CDR1 reads SGHTA; CDR2 reads FQGNSA. The CDR3 DNA follows: TGTGCCAGCAGCTGGACTAGCGGAGCGAACACCGGGGAGCTGTTTTTT. Translation gives CASSWTSGANTGELFF.

The chain uses TRBV7-3 and TRBJ2-5, with 9 nucleotides matching TRBD1. The CDR3 consists of 15 residues. Germline V gene sequence: CDR1 SGHTA, CDR2 FQGTGA. V trimming: 5 bases; J trimming: 1 base; junction bases outside the gene matches: 5. CDR3 sequence (DNA): TGTGCCAGCAGCCCCACGGGACAGGGCCAAGAGACCCAGTACTTC. It translates to CASSPTGQGQETQYF. Complete variable domain (other parts from reference TRBV7-3 and TRBJ2-5): GAGVSQTPSNKVTEKGKYVELRCDPISGHTALYWYRQSLGQGPEFLIYFQGTGAADDSGLPNDRFFAVRPEGSVSTLKIQRTERGDSAVYLCASSPTGQGQETQYFGPGTRLLVL.

The gene calls are TRBV18 and TRBJ2-5; tentatively, D is TRBD1 (5 bases). CDR1 is KGHSH and CDR2 is LQKENI in the germline V gene. V was pared by 3 bases and J by 0 bases, with 14 bases between. There are 16 residues in the CDR3. The CDR3 here is CASSPMAGMYQETQYF. Here the CDR3 DNA reads TGTGCCAGCTCACCGATGGCAGGGATGTACCAAGAGACCCAGTACTTC.

In DNA, the CDR3 is TGCGCCAGCAGCTTGGTTCGGACAGGGGAGAGGCACGAGCAGTACTTC. The encoded protein is CASSLVRTGERHEQYF. The chain couples TRBV5-1 to TRBJ2-7, with TRBD1 matching 9 bases. V was clipped by 0 bases and J by 5 bases; unmatched bases: 9. The CDR3 is 16 residues long. Germline CDR1 is SGHRS and CDR2 is YFSETQ. The full variable domain, in which reference TRBV5-1 and TRBJ2-7 provide the parts outside the CDR3, is KAGVTQTPRYLIKTRGQQVTLSCSPISGHRSVSWYQQTPGQGLQFLFEYFSETQRNKGNFPGRFSGRQFSNSRSEMNVSTLELGDSALYLCASSLVRTGERHEQYFGPGTRLTVT.

The J gene is TRBJ2-1, the V gene TRBV2, with 7 bases identical to TRBD1. Trimming at V came to 6 bases and at J to 0 bases, leaving 2 bases not matched to a gene. Germline V gene sequence: CDR1 SNHLY, CDR2 FYNNEI. CDR3 length: 14 residues. The chain's CDR3 is CASRGQSSYNEQFF. The DNA of the CDR3 is TGTGCCAGCAGGGGACAGAGCTCCTACAATGAGCAGTTCTTC.

J is TRBJ2-1 and V is TRBV7-9, with a weak D call TRBD1 (8 bases). V lost 5 bases to trimming and J lost 9 bases, with 14 bases between them. The CDR3 runs 13 residues. Germline V gene lookup returns CDR1 SEHNR and CDR2 FQNEAQ (reference sequence). The CDR3 spells CASSATGGVEQFF. CDR3 coding DNA: TGTGCCAGCAGCGCCACAGGGGGGGTTGAGCAGTTCTTC.

The chain combines TRBV9 with TRBJ2-2, with D possibly TRBD2 on 6 matching bases. V was trimmed by 4 bases and J by 1 base, leaving 14 bases between them. This CDR3 contains 16 residues. Germline CDR1 reads SGDLS; CDR2 reads YYNGEE. This CDR3 reads CASSPERAGNTGELFF. The DNA of the CDR3 is TGTGCCAGCAGCCCCGAACGAGCGGGGAACACCGGGGAGCTGTTTTTT.

The CDR3 is CASSRGQGAAYEQYF. In DNA, the CDR3 is TGTGCCAGCAGCCGAGGACAGGGGGCCGCCTACGAGCAGTACTTC. V and J are TRBV14 and TRBJ2-7; 11 bases match TRBD1. CDR3 length: 15 residues. Unmatched junction bases numbered 4, after V lost 4 bases and J lost 2 bases. The germline V gene has CDR1 SGHDN and CDR2 FVKESK.

The J gene is TRBJ2-6, the V gene TRBV25-1; a weak D match, TRBD1 (5 bases). The germline gives CDR1 MGHDK, CDR2 SYGVNS. Trimming removed 3 bases from V and 5 bases from J, with 20 bases in between. This CDR3 contains 18 residues. CDR3 amino acids: CASSDEETGQSRANVLTF. CDR3 sequence (DNA): TGTGCCAGCAGTGACGAGGAAACTGGACAAAGTCGGGCCAACGTCCTGACTTTC. Full variable domain (outside the CDR3, taken from reference TRBV25-1 and TRBJ2-6): EADIYQTPRYLVIGTGKKITLECSQTMGHDKMYWYQQDPGMELHLIHYSYGVNSTEKGDLSSESTVSRIRTEHFPLTLESARPSHTSQYLCASSDEETGQSRANVLTFGAGSRLTVL.

The chain carries TRBV9 and TRBJ2-5, with D possibly matching TRBD2 (6 bases). V dropped 1 base and J dropped 5 bases, with 9 bases sitting between them. Germline V gene lookup returns CDR1 SGDLS and CDR2 YYNGEE. The CDR3 has 13 amino acids. CDR3 in amino acids: CASSVQSGETQYF. The CDR3 region has the DNA TGTGCCAGCAGCGTACAGAGCGGGGAGACCCAGTACTTC.

This clone was seen more than once but under ten times. V and J are TRBV7-2 and TRBJ2-3; D gene ambiguous. V gave up 2 bases and J gave up 3 bases, with 18 bases separating them. The CDR3 sequence is 17 residues long. CDR1 and CDR2 (germline): SGHTA, FQGNSA. CDR3 protein: CASSLRPLPGFTDTQYF. In DNA form, the CDR3 reads TGTGCCAGCAGCTTAAGGCCCCTACCCGGTTTTACAGATACGCAGTATTTT.

V gene TRBV7-9 combines with J gene TRBJ2-7, with D perhaps matching TRBD2 (6 bases). This CDR3 spans 13 amino acids. Germline assignment: CDR1 SEHNR and CDR2 FQNEAQ (reference sequence). Trimming shortened V by 9 bases and J by 2 bases, and 14 bases separated the two germline ends. CDR3 region: CASGGTDTYEQYF. CDR3 DNA sequence: TGTGCCAGTGGGGGGACGGATACCTACGAGCAGTACTTC.

The chain couples TRBV2 to TRBJ2-2; TRBD2 matches 8 bases. With V trimmed by 8 bases and J by 4 bases, 9 bases remained unmatched. CDR1 and CDR2 from the germline V gene are SNHLY and FYNNEI. The CDR3 covers 15 residues. This chain's CDR3 is CASVTGLAGTGELFF. CDR3 nucleotides: TGTGCCAGCGTTACTGGACTAGCTGGCACCGGGGAGCTGTTTTTT.

The chain is built from TRBV5-1 and TRBJ2-5; the D gene is possibly TRBD2 (6 bases). The CDR3 sequence is 15 residues long. Germline CDR1 SGHRS, CDR2 YFSETQ. Deletions cut 0 bases from V and 3 bases from J, with 12 bases between. The CDR3 DNA is TGCGCCAGCAGCTTGGCCCTGATAGCGGAAGAGACCCAGTACTTC. It codes for CASSLALIAEETQYF.

The rearrangement links TRBV13 to TRBJ1-3; D may be TRBD1 (5 bases). Germline-derived CDR1 and CDR2 are PRHDT and FYEKMQ (reference sequence). The CDR3 has 16 amino acids. V dropped 0 bases and J dropped 4 bases, with 13 bases sitting between them. This CDR3 is CASSLGGRAEGNTIYF. The CDR3, as DNA: TGTGCCAGCAGCTTAGGCGGCAGGGCTGAAGGAAACACCATATATTTT.

The chain carries TRBV5-4 and TRBJ2-2, with TRBD2 identical over 14 bases. This CDR3 spans 17 amino acids. V was pared by 5 bases and J by 4 bases, with 7 bases of the junction left unmatched. Germline V gene data show CDR1 as SGHNT and CDR2 as YYREEE (reference sequence). The CDR3 loop reads CASRPTSGGAGTGELFF. The CDR3 coding sequence is TGTGCCAGCAGACCGACTAGCGGGGGGGCCGGCACCGGGGAGCTGTTTTTT.

This chain uses TRBV7-9 with TRBJ1-1; D gene ambiguous. The CDR3 length is 13 residues. V gave up 3 bases and J gave up 8 bases, with 13 bases separating them. Germline V CDR1 and CDR2: SEHNR, FQNEAQ (reference sequence). The CDR3 coding sequence is TGTGCCAGCAGCTTGAGGAGTGAGAGCGAAGCTTTCTTT. Translation gives CASSLRSESEAFF.

The chain is built from TRBV10-3 and TRBJ2-7; D may be TRBD1 (6 bases). The V gene's germline CDR1 is ENHRY and CDR2 SYGVKD. The V end was cut by 6 bases, the J end by 5 bases, with 14 bases between. CDR3 length: 13 residues. The DNA for the CDR3 is TGTGCCATCAGAAGGACAGAGGGGGACGAGCAGTACTTC. Translation: CAIRRTEGDEQYF.

This sequence joins TRBV10-3 and TRBJ1-3, with D uncertain. V was cut by 0 bases and J by 1 base, with 10 bases left in between. CDR3 length equals 16 residues. The germline gives CDR1 ENHRY, CDR2 SYGVKD. CDR3 loop: CAISESRKGSGNTIYF. CDR3 sequence (DNA): TGTGCCATCAGTGAGTCGAGAAAGGGTTCTGGAAACACCATATATTTT.

This chain uses TRBV9 with TRBJ1-6; the D is unclear. Germline lookup yields CDR1 SGDLS and CDR2 YYNGEE. The CDR3 loop spans 13 amino acids. The V and J ends lost 4 bases and 5 bases respectively, with 7 bases between them. CDR3 sequence: CASSLGDNSPLHF. As DNA, the CDR3 is TGTGCCAGCAGCCTCGGGGATAATTCACCCCTCCACTTT.